This record concerns one T cell receptor beta chain sequence. With 3 bases removed from V and 1 base from J, the gap between germline ends came to 7 bases. Germline lookup yields CDR1 KGHSH and CDR2 LQKENI. The CDR3 runs 14 residues. Sequencing was performed with immunoSEQ multiplex PCR; in TCRdb, only in-frame clones are kept and a portion is missing. The sample records 90,000 to 100,000 clones, approximately 80% being singletons. The source of the sample is a study of cytotoxic CD8 clonotypes in ibrutinib-treated CLL. The sequence was collected from a human donor with chronic lymphocytic leukemia. The specimen comprised PBMCs, sampled after 12 months of ibrutinib treatment. The chain has TRBV18 and TRBJ1-3; D ambiguous. In nucleotides, the CDR3 is TGTGCCAGCTCACCCAGAACTTCTGGAAACACCATATATTTT. It encodes CASSPRTSGNTIYF.